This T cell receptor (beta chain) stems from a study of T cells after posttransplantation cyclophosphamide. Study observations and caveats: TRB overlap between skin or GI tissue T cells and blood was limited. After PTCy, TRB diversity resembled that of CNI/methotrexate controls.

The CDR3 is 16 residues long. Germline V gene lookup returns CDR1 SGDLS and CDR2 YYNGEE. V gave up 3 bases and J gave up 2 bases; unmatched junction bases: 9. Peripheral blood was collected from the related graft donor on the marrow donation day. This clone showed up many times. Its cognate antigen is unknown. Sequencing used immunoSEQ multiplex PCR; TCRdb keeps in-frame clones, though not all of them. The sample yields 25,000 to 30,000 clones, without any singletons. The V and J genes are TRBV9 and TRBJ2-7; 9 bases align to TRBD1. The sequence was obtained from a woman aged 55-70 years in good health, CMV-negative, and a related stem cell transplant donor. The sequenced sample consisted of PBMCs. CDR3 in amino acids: CASSAGETGGTYEQYF. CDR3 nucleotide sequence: TGTGCCAGCAGCGCTGGCGAGACAGGGGGTACCTACGAGCAGTACTTC. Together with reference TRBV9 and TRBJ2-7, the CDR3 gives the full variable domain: DSGVTQTPKHLITATGQRVTLRCSPRSGDLSVYWYQQSLDQGLQFLIQYYNGEERAKGNILERFSAQQFPDLHSELNLSSLELGDSALYFCASSAGETGGTYEQYFGPGTRLTVT.